One T cell receptor (beta chain) is described in this entry. Antigen unknown. Autoimmune disease history or systemic immunosuppression meant exclusion. Using immunoSEQ multiplex PCR, the repertoire was profiled, and TCRdb retains in-frame clones only, with some absent. The sample includes some 110,000 clones, just over 90% of them seen just once. The record originates from a study of OX40 agonist ivuxolimab in advanced cancers. Across the study: Ivuxolimab, which patients received intravenously every 2 weeks, was dosed at 0.01 to 10 mg/kg. Partial responses were achieved by three patients, one with hepatocellular carcinoma and two with cutaneous melanoma.

General study results and limits: With doses of 0.1 to 3.0 mg/kg, CD4+ and CD8+ blood T cells had undergone clonal expansion by week 6.

The sample was CD4+ or CD8+ T cells sorted from blood, taken in a trial of the OX40 agonist ivuxolimab. This sequence originates from an adult with an advanced solid tumor such as melanoma, head and neck, liver or kidney cancer.

The CDR3 DNA reads as TGTGCCAGAAGCATCCACAGGGGTGGTAGCGGAAACAATGAGCAGTTCTTC. Encoded protein: CARSIHRGGSGNNEQFF. This chain links TRBV5-3 with TRBJ2-1; D possibly corresponds to TRBD1 (7 bases). TRBV5-3 is flagged as an ORF with uncertain function. The CDR3 runs to 17 residues. V lost 4 bases to trimming and J lost 5 bases, with 22 bases between them.